A single sample gave rise to the 8 T cell receptor beta chains below, sequenced in a study of T cells in Graves' hyperthyroidism and ophthalmopathy. Amplified TCR beta CDR3 regions came from RNA transcripts. The study used the HTBI primer set for a first-round RT-PCR of the TCR CDR3. TCRdb re-analysed the multiplex PCR reads in MiXCR, keeping a single row per CDR3 protein. The top ten clones hold less than 15% of a sample with about 400,000 distinct CDR3 sequences, around 14% of them seen once. Material for sequencing was blood. These receptors originate from a woman aged 18 to 35 with Graves' hyperthyroidism.

This clonotype was counted many times. V gene TRBV11-2 combines with J gene TRBJ1-3, with TRBD1 as a possible D gene (6 bases). This CDR3 spans 15 amino acids. Trimming cost V 2 bases and J 4 bases, with 12 bases left between them. Germline V gene sequence: CDR1 SGHAT, CDR2 FQNNGV. CDR3 in amino acids: CASSLISGDGNTIYF. CDR3 bases: TGTGCCAGCAGCTTAATCTCAGGGGACGGAAACACCATATATTTT.

The chain carries TRBV3-1 and TRBJ2-6, with TRBD1 matching 8 bases. This CDR3 is built from 18 residues. V dropped 2 bases and J dropped 2; count of bases not matched to a gene: 8. Germline CDR1 reads LGHDT; CDR2 reads YNNKEL (reference sequence). The CDR3 protein is CASSQLPQGAAGANVLTF. CDR3 in DNA: TGTGCCAGCAGCCAACTCCCCCAGGGGGCGGCTGGGGCCAACGTCCTGACTTTC.

The chain joins TRBV7-9 to TRBJ2-3, with no clear D. The CDR3 extends over 16 amino acids. Germline V lookup: CDR1 SEHNR, CDR2 FQNEAQ (reference sequence). With 0 bases removed from V and 0 bases from J, the gap between germline ends came to 10 bases. The CDR3 DNA reads TGTGCCAGCAGCTTAGCCCTGACGGAAAGCACAGATACGCAGTATTTT. Its protein product is CASSLALTESTDTQYF.

The rearrangement joins TRBV20-1 to TRBJ1-2, with D possibly being TRBD1 (5 bases). The CDR3 sequence is 16 residues long. Germline CDR1 and CDR2: DFQATT and SNEGSKA (reference sequence). Trimming left V 1 base short and J 2 bases short, with 17 bases between. CDR3 residues: CSARVKKGPLNYGYTF. CDR3 nucleotides: TGCAGTGCTAGAGTTAAAAAGGGACCCCTCAACTATGGCTACACCTTC.

Ten or more counts support this clonotype. This sequence joins TRBV29-1 and TRBJ2-1, with 9 bases fitting TRBD2. The CDR3 is 15 residues long. V lost 3 bases, J lost 3 bases, and 6 bases stayed unmatched. Germline-derived CDR1 and CDR2 are SQVTM and ANQGSEA. CDR3 protein: CSVDRSGSRYNEQFF. The CDR3 DNA reads as TGCAGCGTTGATCGTAGCGGGAGCCGCTACAATGAGCAGTTCTTC.

The rearrangement uses TRBV6-4 and TRBJ2-3, with 10 bases aligning to TRBD1. After removal of 2 bases from V and 3 bases from J, the junction contained 2 bases not matched to a gene. Germline CDR1 is MRHNA and CDR2 is SNTAGT. There are 15 residues in the CDR3. CDR3 nucleotide sequence: TGTGCCAGCAGTGACGGGGGACAGGGGACAGATACGCAGTATTTT. Encoded protein: CASSDGGQGTDTQYF.

This clonotype was seen many times. This rearrangement joins TRBV6-1 to TRBJ2-5, with D maybe TRBD1 (7 bases). CDR1 and CDR2 (germline): MNHNS, SASEGT. The CDR3 sequence is 16 residues long. The V and J ends lost 5 bases and 4 bases respectively, with 20 bases between them. The CDR3: CASSYSGGTGGETQYF. For the CDR3, the DNA is TGTGCCAGCAGTTACTCAGGGGGGACCGGGGGAGAGACCCAGTACTTC.

This clonotype was counted a few times. The V call is TRBV9, the J call TRBJ2-1; D ambiguous. Trimming removed 0 bases from V and 0 bases from J, with 10 bases in between. CDR1 SGDLS and CDR2 YYNGEE come from the germline V gene. CDR3 length: 16 residues. As DNA, the CDR3 is TGTGCCAGCAGCGTAGGGGTCGGACCCTCCTACAATGAGCAGTTCTTC. Amino acids: CASSVGVGPSYNEQFF.